The 25 T cell receptor beta chains listed next were all sequenced from one sample in a study of T cell responses to AZD1222 COVID-19 vaccine. Sequenced by immunoSEQ multiplex PCR; TCRdb stores in-frame clones only, minus some. This table has about 100,000 clones, roughly nine tenths appearing once. This specimen was peripheral blood, taken 28 days after the second AZD1222 dose. The source is an adult who received the AZD1222 COVID-19 vaccine.

This sequence joins TRBV24-1 and TRBJ1-6; no reliable D call. The CDR3 is made up of 16 amino acids. V lost 4 bases and J lost 7, with 16 bases in between. Germline V gives CDR1 KGHDR, CDR2 SFDVKD. The CDR3 loop reads CATSEAQEGANSPLHF. DNA of the CDR3: TGTGCCACCAGTGAGGCTCAGGAGGGTGCGAATTCACCCCTCCACTTT.

The chain has TRBV6-6 and TRBJ2-3; D remains ambiguous. CDR1 MNHNY and CDR2 SVGAGI come from the germline V gene (reference sequence). V lost 7 bases and J lost 3, with 14 bases in between. The CDR3 extends over 14 amino acids. The CDR3 bases are TGTGCCAGCACGGAGAGACCCCCGACAGATACGCAGTATTTT. Amino acid sequence: CASTERPPTDTQYF.

DNA for the CDR3: TGTGCCACCAGCAGAGGTGAGCTGGTGGGCACCGGGGAGCTGTTTTTT. Amino acids: CATSRGELVGTGELFF. The chain is built from TRBV15 and TRBJ2-2, with D unresolved. Trimming left V 1 base short and J 4 bases short, with 13 bases between. Germline CDR1 and CDR2: LNHNV and YYDKDF (reference sequence). The CDR3 has 16 residues.

This CDR3 reads CASSPLLRGQRRRFEAFF. The CDR3, as DNA: TGTGCCAGCAGTCCCCTTCTGAGGGGACAGCGCCGAAGATTTGAAGCTTTCTTT. The chain uses TRBV28 and TRBJ1-1; 7 bases agree with TRBD1. Germline CDR1 is MDHEN and CDR2 is SYDVKM. V lost 5 bases to trimming and J lost 7 bases; unmatched junction nucleotides: 22. The CDR3 is made up of 18 amino acids.

The chain combines TRBV4-2 with TRBJ1-2; D not resolved. CDR1 and CDR2 from the germline V gene are LGHNA and YNFKEQ. Between the trimmed V and J ends, which lost 0 bases and 0 bases, there was a span of 11 bases. The CDR3 loop spans 16 amino acids. The CDR3 nucleotides are TGTGCCAGCAGCCAAGATCTGGTACAGCCTAACTATGGCTACACCTTC. It yields the protein CASSQDLVQPNYGYTF.

Written as DNA, the CDR3 is TGTGCCAGCAGTTTCGTCCCAGGGCGACAGACCCAGTACTTC. Its translation is CASSFVPGRQTQYF. The genes are TRBV28 and TRBJ2-5, with D tentatively TRBD1 (5 bases). Germline V gene lookup returns CDR1 MDHEN and CDR2 SYDVKM. This CDR3 has 14 amino acids. The V and J ends lost 3 bases and 6 bases respectively, with 14 bases between them.

This chain connects TRBV19 to TRBJ1-6; no reliable D call. Germline-derived CDR1 and CDR2 are LNHDA and SQIVND (reference sequence). This CDR3 is built from 17 residues. The V end was cut by 6 bases, the J end by 1 base, with 16 bases between. CDR3 coding DNA: TGTGCCAGTAGCGCCGGGCCAGAGGGATCCTATAATTCACCCCTCCACTTT. It encodes CASSAGPEGSYNSPLHF.

This clone was detected only a few times. This chain connects TRBV7-2 to TRBJ2-1; 11 nucleotides line up with TRBD2. The germline gives CDR1 SGHTA, CDR2 FQGNSA. Trimming at V came to 0 bases and at J to 3 bases, leaving 13 bases not matched to a gene. The CDR3 is 20 residues long. The CDR3 region is CASSLAGQTSGKQNYNEQFF. CDR3 nucleotide sequence: TGTGCCAGCAGCTTAGCGGGACAGACTAGCGGGAAACAAAACTACAATGAGCAGTTCTTC.

The gene calls are TRBV3-1 (or the pseudogene TRBV3-2) and TRBJ1-1; D remains ambiguous. The CDR3 runs to 13 residues. Trimming took 6 bases from V and 6 from J, leaving 14 bases between them. Germline CDR1 reads LGHDT; CDR2 reads YNNKEL (reference sequence). The DNA for the CDR3 is TGTGCCAGCAGTCAGAAAGGGTCATCTGAAGCTTTCTTT. It codes for CASSQKGSSEAFF.

The chain links TRBV28 to TRBJ1-4; D perhaps matches TRBD1 (6 bases). The CDR3 runs to 14 residues. CDR1 MDHEN and CDR2 SYDVKM come from the germline V gene. V shed 11 bases and J shed 1 base, with 14 bases lying between them. CDR3 in amino acids: CACKGGGTNEKLFF. In DNA form, the CDR3 reads TGTGCCTGCAAGGGGGGGGGAACTAATGAAAAACTGTTTTTT.

This chain links TRBV7-9 with TRBJ1-5; a possible D gene is TRBD1 (6 bases). The CDR3 runs to 17 residues. V was shortened by 5 bases and J by 0 bases, with 17 bases between the two germline ends. Germline V gives CDR1 SEHNR, CDR2 FQNEAQ (reference sequence). Written as DNA, the CDR3 is TGTGCCAGCAGCGGGGGGGCAGGAGGATATAGCAATCAGCCCCAGCATTTT. Its translation is CASSGGAGGYSNQPQHF.

Written as DNA, the CDR3 is TGTGCCAGCAGCCAGGACAGGGGAATAGTGGGTGAGCAGTTCTTC. Translating it yields CASSQDRGIVGEQFF. The gene calls are TRBV3-1 (or the pseudogene TRBV3-2) and TRBJ2-1; 9 nucleotides line up with TRBD1. Unmatched junction bases numbered 9, after V lost 3 bases and J lost 9 bases. The length of the CDR3 is 15 residues. Looked up from germline, CDR1 is LGHDT and CDR2 is YNNKEL (reference sequence).

This clone appeared a single time. Here the CDR3 DNA reads TGTGCCAGCAGCCAACGGGGAAGCTATGGCTACACCTTC. This encodes CASSQRGSYGYTF. This chain uses TRBV3-1 (or the pseudogene TRBV3-2) with TRBJ1-2; D is ambiguous. The CDR3 consists of 13 residues. CDR1 and CDR2 from the germline V gene are LGHDT and YNNKEL (reference sequence). Trimming removed 2 bases from V and 4 bases from J, with 8 bases in between.

The gene calls are TRBV29-1 and TRBJ2-7; the D is unclear. The ends were cut back, 4 bases at V and 1 base at J, with 11 bases in the middle. In germline, CDR1 is SQVTM, CDR2 ANQGSEA. CDR3 length equals 13 residues. In DNA, the CDR3 is TGCAGCGTTGGAGGCAGCGAATCCTACGAGCAGTACTTC. Protein: CSVGGSESYEQYF.

V gene TRBV2 combines with J gene TRBJ1-1; 7 bases are a match to TRBD1. The CDR3 is 12 amino acids. Trimming took 8 bases from V and 1 from J; bases not matched to a gene: 1. CDR1 and CDR2 (germline): SNHLY, FYNNEI. Written as DNA, the CDR3 is TGTGCCAGCGGGGACAGGAACACTGAAGCTTTCTTT. Translation gives CASGDRNTEAFF. The full variable domain, completed using reference TRBV2 and TRBJ1-1, is EPEVTQTPSHQVTQMGQEVILRCVPISNHLYFYWYRQILGQKVEFLVSFYNNEISEKSEIFDDQFSVERPDGSNFTLKIRSTKLEDSAMYFCASGDRNTEAFFGQGTRLTVV.

The chain joins TRBV18 to TRBJ1-6; D might be TRBD1 (6 bases). Per germline, CDR1 KGHSH and CDR2 LQKENI. Trimming pared 3 bases from V and 6 bases from J, leaving 18 bases between. There are 17 residues in the CDR3. CDR3 sequence (DNA): TGTGCCAGCTCACCCCAGACAGGCCGAGGGGGTAATTCACCCCTCCACTTT. It is translated as CASSPQTGRGGNSPLHF.

J is TRBJ2-1 and V is TRBV5-1, with D perhaps matching TRBD2 (5 bases). Germline CDR1 SGHRS, CDR2 YFSETQ. Trimming removed 6 bases at V and 6 bases at J, with 19 bases between. This CDR3 comprises 15 residues. The CDR3 nucleotides are TGCGCCAGCACCACCAACACCCTCCGGGGCAATGAGCAGTTCTTC. Its protein is CASTTNTLRGNEQFF.

This clone was detected only a few times. This rearrangement joins TRBV5-1 to TRBJ2-5; D call uncertain. This CDR3 comprises 13 residues. The germline V gene has CDR1 SGHRS and CDR2 YFSETQ. V lost 2 bases, J lost 7 bases, and 12 bases lay in between. CDR3 nucleotide sequence: TGCGCCAGCAGCTTAGACGGGCCAAGGACCCAGTACTTC. Translated: CASSLDGPRTQYF.

The table lists this clone with a count of one. This chain uses TRBV19 with TRBJ1-5; D call uncertain. Germline CDR1 is LNHDA and CDR2 is SQIVND (reference sequence). V shed 7 bases and J shed 0 bases, with 10 bases lying between them. This CDR3 region has 14 residues. In nucleotides, the CDR3 is TGTGCCAGTACGGACCGCTATAGCAATCAGCCCCAGCATTTT. It is translated as CASTDRYSNQPQHF.

This rearrangement joins TRBV24-1 to TRBJ2-3, with D possibly TRBD1 on 5 matching bases. This CDR3 has 14 amino acids. Germline-derived CDR1 and CDR2 are KGHDR and SFDVKD. V lost 4 bases to trimming and J lost 2 bases, with 9 bases between them. CDR3 amino acids: CATSEGRYTDTQYF. CDR3 nucleotide sequence: TGTGCCACCAGTGAGGGGCGGTACACAGATACGCAGTATTTT.

The V call is TRBV6-5, the J call TRBJ1-5, with 8 bases matching TRBD1. The CDR3 runs 15 residues. Germline CDR1 and CDR2: MNHEY and SVGAGI. V lost 7 bases and J lost 2; bases outside the gene matches: 7. The CDR3 region is CASILTGAGNQPQHF. The CDR3 DNA reads TGTGCCAGCATACTGACAGGGGCGGGCAATCAGCCCCAGCATTTT.

The CDR3 is CAISGDRFAAEAFF. The CDR3 coding sequence is TGTGCCATCAGCGGGGACAGGTTTGCCGCTGAAGCTTTCTTT. This chain joins TRBV10-3 and TRBJ1-1, with 8 bases that match TRBD1. After removal of 6 bases from V and 6 bases from J, the junction contained 9 bases not matched to a gene. This CDR3 region has 14 residues. The V gene's germline CDR1 is ENHRY and CDR2 SYGVKD.

The chain's CDR3 is CASSLSLAIDEQYF. Here the CDR3 DNA reads TGTGCCAGCAGTTTATCACTAGCAATCGACGAGCAGTACTTC. The chain joins TRBV27 to TRBJ2-7, with D possibly TRBD2 on 6 matching bases. The CDR3 runs to 14 residues. Between the trimmed V and J ends, which lost 0 bases and 5 bases, there was a span of 11 bases. From germline, CDR1 is MNHEY and CDR2 SMNVEV (reference sequence).

The gene calls are TRBV6-5 and TRBJ2-1; no clear D. Germline assignment: CDR1 MNHEY and CDR2 SVGAGI. V dropped 8 bases and J dropped 0 bases, with 8 bases sitting between them. This CDR3 is 13 amino acids long. The CDR3 DNA follows: TGTGCCAGCGGCAAGAGCTCCTACAATGAGCAGTTCTTC. Translating gives CASGKSSYNEQFF.

This clone was recorded once. The chain is built from TRBV25-1 and TRBJ2-4, with TRBD2 identical over 11 bases. V shed 1 base and J 5 bases; nucleotides not matched to a gene: 7. Per the germline V gene, CDR1 is MGHDK and CDR2 is SYGVNS. The CDR3 has 17 amino acids. As DNA, the CDR3 is TGTGCCAGCAGTGAATGGTTAGCGGGGGGGACGGAAAACATTCAGTACTTC. This codes for CASSEWLAGGTENIQYF.